A selection of T cell receptor beta chains follows, all from one sample in a study of OX40 agonist ivuxolimab in advanced cancers. Libraries were prepared by immunoSEQ multiplex PCR; TCRdb keeps only in-frame clonotypes and omits some of them. Of 70,000 to 80,000 clones listed, around nine tenths are singletons. This specimen consisted of CD4+ or CD8+ T cells sorted from blood, obtained in a trial of the OX40 agonist ivuxolimab. These receptors were collected from an adult with an advanced solid tumor such as melanoma, head and neck, liver or kidney cancer. The CDR3 runs from the conserved cysteine through the conserved F or W. A D gene is named only where the DNA matches it firmly. Clone size is shown for a subset of rows, as once, few, many or a class of expanded clone.

V	D	J	size	CDR3	DNA
TRBV4-3	NA	TRBJ2-3	NA	CASSQDLPTSGAGPTDTQYF	TGCGCCAGCAGCCAAGATCTCCCCACGTCCGGGGCGGGGCCGACAGATACGCAGTATTTT
TRBV5-5	NA	TRBJ2-1	NA	CASSLDRHYNEQFF	TGTGCCAGCAGCCTGGACAGACACTACAATGAGCAGTTCTTC
TRBV11-3	NA	TRBJ2-3	once	CASSAGQWGPTDTQYF	TGTGCCAGCAGCGCGGGACAGTGGGGTCCCACAGATACGCAGTATTTT
TRBV28	NA	TRBJ2-1	NA	CASNERGFYNEQFF	TGTGCCAGCAACGAAAGGGGGTTCTACAATGAGCAGTTCTTC
TRBV6-1	NA	TRBJ2-1	NA	CAISLLREQFF	TGTGCCATTTCCCTTTTGCGCGAGCAGTTCTTC
TRBV9	NA	TRBJ2-5	NA	CASSVGEETQYF	TGTGCCAGCAGCGTTGGAGAAGAGACCCAGTACTTC
TRBV19	TRBD2	TRBJ2-3	NA	CASTIAGGPDTQYF	TGTGCCAGTACGATAGCGGGGGGGCCTGATACGCAGTATTTT
TRBV15	NA	TRBJ1-2	NA	CATSRDPGNHYGYTF	TGTGCCACCAGCAGAGATCCCGGGAACCACTATGGCTACACCTTC
TRBV6-1	TRBD1	TRBJ2-3	once	CASSRTGVGTDTQYF	TGTGCCAGCAGCCGGACAGGGGTGGGCACAGATACGCAGTATTTT
TRBV7-6	NA	TRBJ2-7	NA	CASSQSTVNEQYF	TGTGCCAGCAGCCAAAGTACAGTGAACGAGCAGTACTTC
TRBV5-4	NA	TRBJ2-5	NA	CASSLVSGETQYF	TGTGCCAGCAGCTTGGTCAGTGGGGAGACCCAGTACTTC
TRBV7-3	TRBD1	TRBJ1-1	NA	CASSAAGQGTEAFF	TGTGCCAGCAGCGCCGCGGGACAGGGGACTGAAGCTTTCTTT
TRBV27	NA	TRBJ1-2	NA	CASSLGPGYGYTF	TGTGCCAGCAGTTTGGGACCAGGCTATGGCTACACCTTC
TRBV9	TRBD2	TRBJ2-2	NA	CASSALPGLAGGNTGELFF	TGTGCCAGCAGCGCCCTACCGGGACTAGCGGGAGGGAACACCGGGGAGCTGTTTTTT
TRBV15	NA	TRBJ2-7	once	CATSRGRVLAYEQYF	TGTGCCACCAGCAGAGGACGAGTCCTCGCCTACGAGCAGTACTTC
TRBV7-3	TRBD1	TRBJ1-2	NA	CASSLGQGNYGYTF	TGTGCCAGCAGCCTAGGACAGGGGAACTATGGCTACACCTTC
TRBV6-1	NA	TRBJ1-3	NA	CASSARGESGNTIYF	TGTGCCAGCAGCGCCCGGGGAGAATCTGGAAACACCATATATTTT
TRBV19	NA	TRBJ2-2	NA	CASIGDRVNTGELFF	TGTGCCAGTATCGGAGACAGAGTAAACACCGGGGAGCTGTTTTTT
TRBV5-6	NA	TRBJ2-5	NA	CASSLGQPQETQYF	TGTGCCAGCAGCTTGGGACAACCCCAAGAGACCCAGTACTTC
TRBV19	NA	TRBJ1-5	once	CASSFSEAENQPQHF	TGTGCCAGTAGTTTCTCTGAGGCAGAAAATCAGCCCCAGCATTTT
TRBV7-9	NA	TRBJ2-1	NA	CASSARGRGYNEQFF	TGTGCCAGCAGCGCCCGGGGCAGGGGATACAATGAGCAGTTCTTC
TRBV7-3	NA	TRBJ2-7	NA	CASSSPGTTLKEQYF	TGTGCCAGCAGCTCCCCCGGGACCACACTAAAGGAGCAGTACTTC
TRBV19	NA	TRBJ1-1	NA	CASSMSRNTEAFF	TGTGCCAGTAGTATGAGCAGAAACACTGAAGCTTTCTTT
TRBV19	NA	TRBJ2-3	NA	CASSIGAGGTDTQYF	TGTGCCAGTAGTATAGGGGCAGGGGGCACAGATACGCAGTATTTT
TRBV6-4	NA	TRBJ2-3	NA	CASSDRDIFQRNTQYF	TGTGCCAGCAGTGACCGGGACATCTTTCAGCGTAATACGCAGTATTTT
TRBV27	TRBD1	TRBJ1-5	NA	CASSLGTGGWNQPQHF	TGTGCCAGCAGTCTAGGGACAGGGGGTTGGAATCAGCCCCAGCATTTT
TRBV18	TRBD2	TRBJ2-7	NA	CASSLGGNSYEQYF	TGTGCCAGCTCTCTCGGGGGGAATTCCTACGAGCAGTACTTC
TRBV5-1	NA	TRBJ1-2	NA	CASSLERDGNYGYTF	TGCGCCAGCAGCTTGGAAAGGGATGGAAACTATGGCTACACCTTC
TRBV5-1	NA	TRBJ1-1	NA	CASSLWQSNTEAFF	TGCGCCAGCAGCTTGTGGCAGTCAAACACTGAAGCTTTCTTT
TRBV6-5	NA	TRBJ1-2	once	CASSIRPRDGYSYTF	TGTGCCAGCAGTATTCGACCTAGGGACGGGTACAGCTACACCTTC
TRBV6-1	NA	TRBJ2-7	NA	CASSPPLSTYEQYF	TGTGCCAGCAGTCCCCCTTTGAGTACCTACGAGCAGTACTTC
TRBV11-3	NA	TRBJ2-3	NA	CASSLDAGTDTQYF	TGTGCCAGCAGCTTAGATGCCGGAACAGATACGCAGTATTTT
TRBV5-1	NA	TRBJ2-2	once	CASSSGQLANTGELFF	TGCGCCAGCAGCTCAGGACAGCTTGCGAACACCGGGGAGCTGTTTTTT
TRBV30	NA	TRBJ1-1	few	CAWSTNMNTEAFF	TGTGCCTGGAGTACGAATATGAACACTGAAGCTTTCTTT
TRBV19	TRBD1	TRBJ1-5	NA	CASSSRTGVAQPQHF	TGTGCCAGTAGTTCCAGAACAGGGGTGGCTCAGCCCCAGCATTTT
TRBV5-1	NA	TRBJ1-1	NA	CASSLSGKNTEAFF	TGCGCCAGCAGCTTGTCAGGGAAGAACACTGAAGCTTTCTTT
TRBV7-3	NA	TRBJ2-7	NA	CASSLRGADEQYF	TGTGCCAGCAGCTTACGGGGGGCGGACGAGCAGTACTTC